These T cell receptor beta chains were read from a single sample in a study of early T cells in non-severe SARS-CoV-2 infection. MiXCR, applied by TCRdb to the 5' RACE reads, yields one record per CDR3 protein. The sample shows about 44,000 distinct CDR3 sequences, about 12% of them seen only once. The sequenced sample consisted of whole blood. These TCRs come from an adult who was a healthcare worker with PCR-confirmed SARS-CoV-2 infection or an uninfected control (not recorded which). CDR3s include the opening cysteine and the closing phenylalanine or tryptophan. Each record gives: D gene, J gene, clone size, V gene, CDR3 DNA, CDR3 protein. A D gene is named only where the DNA matches it firmly. The size field is filled for only some rows; it gives once, few, many or a size class.

d_gene: .; j_gene: TRBJ2-3; abundance: many; v_gene: TRBV4-2; CDR3nt: TGTGCCAGCAGCCAAGATCGGGGTACGCAGTATTTT; CDR3aa: CASSQDRGTQYF
d_gene: .; j_gene: TRBJ2-3; abundance: many; v_gene: TRBV15; CDR3nt: TGTGCCACCAGCAAAGAGAGCAGGGATACGCAGTATTTT; CDR3aa: CATSKESRDTQYF
d_gene: TRBD2; j_gene: TRBJ2-1; abundance: .; v_gene: TRBV11-2; CDR3nt: TGTGCCAGCAGCTTAGGTGGGACTAGCTTGCGTGAGCAGTTCTTC; CDR3aa: CASSLGGTSLREQFF
d_gene: TRBD2; j_gene: TRBJ2-5; abundance: .; v_gene: TRBV28; CDR3nt: TGTGCCAGCAGTTTATGGGGACTAGGGCCTGAGGAGACCCAGTACTTC; CDR3aa: CASSLWGLGPEETQYF
d_gene: .; j_gene: TRBJ1-1; abundance: many; v_gene: TRBV6-6; CDR3nt: TGTGCCAGCAGTTATGGTCTGGCGACAGACAACACTGAAGCTTTCTTT; CDR3aa: CASSYGLATDNTEAFF
d_gene: .; j_gene: TRBJ1-5; abundance: many; v_gene: TRBV28; CDR3nt: TGTGCCAGCAGGACATATAGGGAGGGGAGCAATCAGCCCCAGCATTTT; CDR3aa: CASRTYREGSNQPQHF
d_gene: TRBD1; j_gene: TRBJ1-6; abundance: few; v_gene: TRBV9; CDR3nt: TGTGCCAGCAGCGCCCGCTCGGACAGGCTTAATTCACCCCTCCACTTT; CDR3aa: CASSARSDRLNSPLHF
d_gene: .; j_gene: TRBJ1-6; abundance: few; v_gene: TRBV19; CDR3nt: TGTGCCAGTAGCCTTACTCGGGTGCCACCCCTCCACTTT; CDR3aa: CASSLTRVPPLHF
d_gene: .; j_gene: TRBJ1-5; abundance: few; v_gene: TRBV2; CDR3nt: TGTGCCAGCAGTGAGGTAGGCAATCAGCCCCAGCATTTT; CDR3aa: CASSEVGNQPQHF
d_gene: .; j_gene: TRBJ1-3; abundance: many; v_gene: TRBV25-1; CDR3nt: TGTGCCAGCAGTGTGACAGCTTTTTCTGGAAACACCATATATTTT; CDR3aa: CASSVTAFSGNTIYF
d_gene: .; j_gene: TRBJ2-7; abundance: many; v_gene: TRBV14; CDR3nt: TGTGCCAGCAGCCCCGGGACCTACGAGCAGTACTTC; CDR3aa: CASSPGTYEQYF
d_gene: .; j_gene: TRBJ1-2; abundance: many; v_gene: TRBV28; CDR3nt: TGTGCCAGCAGCGACAGTGGCTACACCTTC; CDR3aa: CASSDSGYTF
d_gene: .; j_gene: TRBJ2-5; abundance: many; v_gene: TRBV2; CDR3nt: TGTGCCAGCAGTGCCCCGGGACAGCGGGGGGAGACCCAGTACTTC; CDR3aa: CASSAPGQRGETQYF
d_gene: TRBD2; j_gene: TRBJ2-7; abundance: .; v_gene: TRBV4-3; CDR3nt: TGCGCCAGCAGCCGCAAGGAGCCGGGACTAGCGGGGGGGCGATTGTACGAGCAGTACTTC; CDR3aa: CASSRKEPGLAGGRLYEQYF
d_gene: .; j_gene: TRBJ1-2; abundance: many; v_gene: TRBV12-3/TRBV12-4; CDR3nt: TGTGCCAGCAGTTTAGCCGCAGGAAACTATGGCTACACCTTC; CDR3aa: CASSLAAGNYGYTF
d_gene: .; j_gene: TRBJ2-1; abundance: many; v_gene: TRBV4-3; CDR3nt: TGCGCCAGCAGCCAAGAATGGACAGCTAATGAGCAGTTCTTC; CDR3aa: CASSQEWTANEQFF
d_gene: .; j_gene: TRBJ1-1; abundance: many; v_gene: TRBV7-9; CDR3nt: TGTGCCAGCAGCTTTGAGTGGGCAGAAGCTTTCTTT; CDR3aa: CASSFEWAEAFF
d_gene: .; j_gene: TRBJ1-4; abundance: .; v_gene: TRBV21-1; CDR3nt: TGTGCCAACCTCTGGAGCGACCGGGAAAAACTGTTTTTT; CDR3aa: CANLWSDREKLFF
d_gene: .; j_gene: TRBJ2-5; abundance: few; v_gene: TRBV11-2; CDR3nt: TGTGCCAGCAGCATCGTGGAGACCCAGTACTTC; CDR3aa: CASSIVETQYF
d_gene: .; j_gene: TRBJ2-2; abundance: few; v_gene: TRBV7-9; CDR3nt: TGTGCCAGCAGCTCCTTCCGGGGGCGAACCGGGGAGCTGTTTTTT; CDR3aa: CASSSFRGRTGELFF
d_gene: TRBD2; j_gene: TRBJ2-1; abundance: .; v_gene: TRBV10-1; CDR3nt: TGCGCCAGCAGTGGGGGGGCGACTAGCGGGAACGATGAGCAGTTCTTC; CDR3aa: CASSGGATSGNDEQFF
d_gene: .; j_gene: TRBJ2-7; abundance: .; v_gene: TRBV10-3; CDR3nt: TGTGCCTCCGCAGGGGCTACCTACGAGCAGTACTTC; CDR3aa: CASAGATYEQYF
d_gene: .; j_gene: TRBJ2-1; abundance: few; v_gene: TRBV15; CDR3nt: TGTGCCACCAGCAGAGGCCAAGTAGATGAGCAGTTCTTC; CDR3aa: CATSRGQVDEQFF
d_gene: .; j_gene: TRBJ2-5; abundance: medium-sized; v_gene: TRBV7-9; CDR3nt: TGTGCCAGCAGCTTAGGAGCAGACGGGACCCAGTACTTC; CDR3aa: CASSLGADGTQYF
d_gene: .; j_gene: TRBJ1-2; abundance: .; v_gene: TRBV6-5; CDR3nt: TGTGCCAGCCACTCCAACTATGGCTACACCTTC; CDR3aa: CASHSNYGYTF
d_gene: TRBD2; j_gene: TRBJ2-3; abundance: few; v_gene: TRBV20-1; CDR3nt: TGCAGTGCTAGAGACTCGCTAGCGGGAGCTACAGATACGCAGTATTTT; CDR3aa: CSARDSLAGATDTQYF
d_gene: .; j_gene: TRBJ2-1; abundance: many; v_gene: TRBV5-1; CDR3nt: TGCGCCAGCTCTACAGGGGAGGGGTACAATGAGCAGTTCTTC; CDR3aa: CASSTGEGYNEQFF
d_gene: .; j_gene: TRBJ2-1; abundance: few; v_gene: TRBV6-6; CDR3nt: TGTGCCAGCAGTTCCCCGATTGCAAATGAGCAGTTCTTC; CDR3aa: CASSSPIANEQFF
d_gene: .; j_gene: TRBJ2-1; abundance: .; v_gene: TRBV7-9; CDR3nt: TGTGCCAGCAGCTTGTCCCGCGGAAATGAGCAGTTCTTC; CDR3aa: CASSLSRGNEQFF
d_gene: TRBD1; j_gene: TRBJ2-7; abundance: .; v_gene: TRBV29-1; CDR3nt: TGCAGCGTTCGGGACAGGGGGAGCGAGCAGTACTTC; CDR3aa: CSVRDRGSEQYF
d_gene: .; j_gene: TRBJ2-5; abundance: .; v_gene: TRBV6-5; CDR3nt: TGTGCCAGCAGTAACCGCCGGGCGTTACAAGAGACCCAGTACTTC; CDR3aa: CASSNRRALQETQYF
d_gene: .; j_gene: TRBJ2-5; abundance: few; v_gene: TRBV29-1; CDR3nt: TGCAGCGGGACGGACCAGGGGACCCAGTACTTC; CDR3aa: CSGTDQGTQYF
d_gene: .; j_gene: TRBJ2-5; abundance: few; v_gene: TRBV29-1; CDR3nt: TGCAGCGTTGAAGATCTTCAGTCGATTGGGGACCGCGGAGAGACCCAGTACTTC; CDR3aa: CSVEDLQSIGDRGETQYF
d_gene: .; j_gene: TRBJ2-3; abundance: many; v_gene: TRBV12-3/TRBV12-4; CDR3nt: TGTGCCAGCTCCCTCCAGTTTACGCAGTATTTT; CDR3aa: CASSLQFTQYF
d_gene: .; j_gene: TRBJ1-2; abundance: few; v_gene: TRBV24-1; CDR3nt: TGTGCCACTTCCCCGCCGACAGTCCTTTATGGCTACACCTTC; CDR3aa: CATSPPTVLYGYTF
d_gene: TRBD1; j_gene: TRBJ2-7; abundance: .; v_gene: TRBV28; CDR3nt: TGTGCCAGCAGTTCGACCGGGACAGGGGTTGGCGAGCAGTACTTC; CDR3aa: CASSSTGTGVGEQYF
d_gene: TRBD1; j_gene: TRBJ1-6; abundance: .; v_gene: TRBV20-1; CDR3nt: TGCAGTGCTAGAGATTCATCCCGAGGGACAGGGGGATCACCCCTCCACTTT; CDR3aa: CSARDSSRGTGGSPLHF